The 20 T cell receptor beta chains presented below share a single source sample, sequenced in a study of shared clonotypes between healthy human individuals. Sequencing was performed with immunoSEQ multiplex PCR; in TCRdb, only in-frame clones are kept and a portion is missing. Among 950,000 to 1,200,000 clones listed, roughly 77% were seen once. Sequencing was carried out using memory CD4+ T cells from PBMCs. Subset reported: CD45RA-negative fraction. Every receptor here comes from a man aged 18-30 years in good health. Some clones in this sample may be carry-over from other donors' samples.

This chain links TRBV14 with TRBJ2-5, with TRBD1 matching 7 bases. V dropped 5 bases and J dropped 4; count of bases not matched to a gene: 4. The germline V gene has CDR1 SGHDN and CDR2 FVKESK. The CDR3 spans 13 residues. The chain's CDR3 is CASSINRGETQYF. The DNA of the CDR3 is TGTGCCAGCAGCATCAACAGGGGAGAGACCCAGTACTTC.

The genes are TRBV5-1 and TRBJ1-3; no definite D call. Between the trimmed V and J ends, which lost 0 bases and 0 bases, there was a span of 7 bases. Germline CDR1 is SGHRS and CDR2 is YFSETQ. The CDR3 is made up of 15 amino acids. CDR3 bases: TGCGCCAGCAGCTTGGATCAGAACTCTGGAAACACCATATATTTT. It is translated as CASSLDQNSGNTIYF.

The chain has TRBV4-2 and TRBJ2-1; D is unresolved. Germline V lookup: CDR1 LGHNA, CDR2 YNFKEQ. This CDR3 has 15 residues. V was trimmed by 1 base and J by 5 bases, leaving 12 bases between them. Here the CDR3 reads CASSQGPSEDNEQFF. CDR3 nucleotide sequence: TGTGCCAGCAGCCAAGGGCCGTCGGAAGACAATGAGCAGTTCTTC.

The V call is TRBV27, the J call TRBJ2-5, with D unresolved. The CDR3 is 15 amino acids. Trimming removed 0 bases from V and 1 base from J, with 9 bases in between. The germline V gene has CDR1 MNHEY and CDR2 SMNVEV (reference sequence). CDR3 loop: CASSLSWQVQETQYF. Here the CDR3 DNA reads TGTGCCAGCAGTTTATCGTGGCAGGTCCAAGAGACCCAGTACTTC.

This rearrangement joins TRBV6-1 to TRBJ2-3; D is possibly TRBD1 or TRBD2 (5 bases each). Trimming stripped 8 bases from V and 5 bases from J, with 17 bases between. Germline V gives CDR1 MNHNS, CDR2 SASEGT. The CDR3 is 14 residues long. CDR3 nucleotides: TGTGCCAGCTCGGGGCAACGGGTAGGAGATACGCAGTATTTT. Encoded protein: CASSGQRVGDTQYF.

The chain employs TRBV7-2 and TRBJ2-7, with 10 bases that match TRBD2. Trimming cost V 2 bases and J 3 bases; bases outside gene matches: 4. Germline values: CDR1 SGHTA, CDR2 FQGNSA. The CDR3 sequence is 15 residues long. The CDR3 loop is CASSLMSSGSYEQYF. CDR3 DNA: TGTGCCAGCAGCTTAATGTCTAGCGGGAGCTACGAGCAGTACTTC.

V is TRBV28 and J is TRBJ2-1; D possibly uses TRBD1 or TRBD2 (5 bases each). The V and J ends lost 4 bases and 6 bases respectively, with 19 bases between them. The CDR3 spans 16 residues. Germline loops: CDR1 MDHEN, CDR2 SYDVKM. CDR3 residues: CASSSAAPRGPNEQFF. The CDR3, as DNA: TGTGCCAGCAGTTCCGCCGCCCCGAGGGGTCCCAATGAGCAGTTCTTC.

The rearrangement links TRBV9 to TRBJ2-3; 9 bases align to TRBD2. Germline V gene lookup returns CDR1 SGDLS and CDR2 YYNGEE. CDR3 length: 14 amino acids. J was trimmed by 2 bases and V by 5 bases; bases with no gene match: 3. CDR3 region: CASSTSGYTDTQYF. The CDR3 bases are TGTGCCAGCAGTACTAGCGGGTACACAGATACGCAGTATTTT.

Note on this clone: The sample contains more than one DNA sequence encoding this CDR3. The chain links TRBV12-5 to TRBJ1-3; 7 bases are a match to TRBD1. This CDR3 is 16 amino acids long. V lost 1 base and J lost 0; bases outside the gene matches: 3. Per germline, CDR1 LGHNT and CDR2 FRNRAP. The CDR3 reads CASGLGQGISGNTIYF. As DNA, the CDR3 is TGTGCTAGTGGTTTGGGACAGGGTATCTCTGGAAACACCATATATTTT.

The CDR3: CASGWDRGPGEQYF. As DNA, the CDR3 is TGTGCCAGCGGATGGGACAGGGGGCCAGGCGAGCAGTACTTC. The genes are TRBV27 and TRBJ2-7, with 12 positions matching TRBD1. The V segment lost 8 bases and the J segment 6 bases; nucleotides outside the gene matches: 8. The CDR3 has 14 amino acids. Germline V gene data show CDR1 as MNHEY and CDR2 as SMNVEV (reference sequence).

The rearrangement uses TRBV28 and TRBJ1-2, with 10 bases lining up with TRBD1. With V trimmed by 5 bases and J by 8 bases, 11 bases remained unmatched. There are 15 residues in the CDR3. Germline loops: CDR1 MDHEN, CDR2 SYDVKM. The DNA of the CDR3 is TGTGCCAGCAGTCCGCCGACAGGGGGCGTGGGAGGCTACACCTTC. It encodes CASSPPTGGVGGYTF.

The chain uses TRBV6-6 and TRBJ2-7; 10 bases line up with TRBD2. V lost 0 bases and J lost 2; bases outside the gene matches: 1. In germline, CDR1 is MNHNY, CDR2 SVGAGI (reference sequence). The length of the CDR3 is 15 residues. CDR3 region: CASSYSGTSAYEQYF. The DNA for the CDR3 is TGTGCCAGCAGTTACTCCGGGACTAGCGCCTACGAGCAGTACTTC.

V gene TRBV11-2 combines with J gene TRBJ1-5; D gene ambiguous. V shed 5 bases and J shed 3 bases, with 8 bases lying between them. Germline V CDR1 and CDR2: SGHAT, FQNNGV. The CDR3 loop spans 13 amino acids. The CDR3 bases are TGTGCCAGCAGCCCCGAAGTCAATCAGCCCCAGCATTTT. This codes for CASSPEVNQPQHF.

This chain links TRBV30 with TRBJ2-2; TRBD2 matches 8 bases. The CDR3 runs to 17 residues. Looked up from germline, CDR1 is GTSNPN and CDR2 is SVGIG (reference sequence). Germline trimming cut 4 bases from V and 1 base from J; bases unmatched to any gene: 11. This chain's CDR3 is CAWKQELAVMNTGELFF. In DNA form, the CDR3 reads TGTGCCTGGAAACAAGAACTAGCGGTAATGAACACCGGGGAGCTGTTTTTT.

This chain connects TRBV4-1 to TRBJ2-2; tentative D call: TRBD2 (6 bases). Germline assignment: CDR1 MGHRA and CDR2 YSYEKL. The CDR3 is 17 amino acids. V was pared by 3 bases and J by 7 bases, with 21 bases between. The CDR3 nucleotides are TGCGCCAGCAGCCATAGAAGTCTAGCGATAAGCGGCGGGGAGCTGTTTTTT. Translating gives CASSHRSLAISGGELFF.

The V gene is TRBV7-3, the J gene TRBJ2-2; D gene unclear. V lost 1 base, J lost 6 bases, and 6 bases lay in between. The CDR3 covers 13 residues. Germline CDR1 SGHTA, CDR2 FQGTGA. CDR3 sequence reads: CASSLNRAGELFF. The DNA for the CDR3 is TGTGCCAGCAGCTTAAATCGGGCCGGGGAGCTGTTTTTT.

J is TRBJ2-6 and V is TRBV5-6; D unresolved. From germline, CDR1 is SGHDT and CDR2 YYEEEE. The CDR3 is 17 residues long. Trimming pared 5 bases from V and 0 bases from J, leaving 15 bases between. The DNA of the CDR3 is TGTGCCAGCAGTAATCCGGGCCCCAGCTCTGGGGCCAACGTCCTGACTTTC. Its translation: CASSNPGPSSGANVLTF.

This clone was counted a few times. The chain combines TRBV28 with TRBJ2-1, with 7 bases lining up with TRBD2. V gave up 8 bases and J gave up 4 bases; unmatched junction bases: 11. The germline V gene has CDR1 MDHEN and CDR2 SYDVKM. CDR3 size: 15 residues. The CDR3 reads CASPPLAGTYNEQFF. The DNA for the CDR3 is TGTGCCAGCCCTCCCTTAGCGGGCACTTACAATGAGCAGTTCTTC.

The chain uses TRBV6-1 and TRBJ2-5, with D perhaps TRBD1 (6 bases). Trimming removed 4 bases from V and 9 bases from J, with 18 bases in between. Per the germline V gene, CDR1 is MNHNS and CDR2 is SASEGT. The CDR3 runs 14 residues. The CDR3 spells CASSAAQGPGAQYF. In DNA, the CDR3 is TGTGCCAGCAGTGCCGCACAGGGACCCGGCGCCCAGTACTTC.

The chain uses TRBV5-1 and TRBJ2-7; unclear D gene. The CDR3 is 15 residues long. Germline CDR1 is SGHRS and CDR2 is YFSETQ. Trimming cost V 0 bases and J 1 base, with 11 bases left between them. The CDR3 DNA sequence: TGCGCCAGCAGCTTGGTCTCGGACGGATCCTACGAGCAGTACTTC. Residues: CASSLVSDGSYEQYF.